This TCR beta chain was obtained from a study of blood T cell repertoires in COVID-19. Looking at the study overall: Sources were T cells, B-cell-depleted T cells, or PBMCs; the material itself was cDNA or gDNA.

Authors' analysis steps: Reference gene primer amplification yielded estimated nucleated cell counts. Produced via immunoSEQ multiplex PCR; TCRdb's table is partial and in-frame only. That table is the source of V, J and clone size, and D and trimming were worked out from the DNA. The table records 240,000 or so clones, approximately 83% of them present only once. With 1 base clipped from V and 0 bases from J, the junction kept 4 bases outside the gene matches. Germline V gene data show CDR1 as SGDLS and CDR2 as YYNGEE. This CDR3 contains 17 residues. J is TRBJ2-2 and V is TRBV9, with TRBD2 identical over 9 bases. This clonotype originated in a woman aged 25-40 years who had recovered from COVID-19. Material for sequencing was peripheral blood. CDR3 residues: CASSVPRTSANTGELFF. The CDR3 DNA follows: TGTGCCAGCAGCGTACCCCGGACTAGCGCGAACACCGGGGAGCTGTTTTTT.